This TCR beta chain was obtained from a study of blood T cell repertoires in COVID-19. Study overall: In each case, the material was cDNA or gDNA derived from T cells, B-cell-depleted T cells, or PBMCs.

Assay used: immunoSEQ multiplex PCR; TCRdb lists only in-frame clones, some missing. The table shows approximately 70,000 clones, with roughly 90% occurring only once. Sequences were obtained from peripheral blood. The sequence derives from a man between 40 and 49 years old with COVID-19, enrolled during active disease.

The CDR3 DNA sequence: TGTGCCAGCGGACAGGGTGTCGTAGGTTCACCCCTCCACTTT. Translation gives CASGQGVVGSPLHF. This chain links TRBV7-9 with TRBJ1-6; 8 nucleotides align to TRBD1. After removal of 8 bases from V and 9 bases from J, the junction contained 9 bases not matched to a gene. Germline assignment: CDR1 SEHNR and CDR2 FQNEAQ (reference sequence). The CDR3 spans 14 residues.